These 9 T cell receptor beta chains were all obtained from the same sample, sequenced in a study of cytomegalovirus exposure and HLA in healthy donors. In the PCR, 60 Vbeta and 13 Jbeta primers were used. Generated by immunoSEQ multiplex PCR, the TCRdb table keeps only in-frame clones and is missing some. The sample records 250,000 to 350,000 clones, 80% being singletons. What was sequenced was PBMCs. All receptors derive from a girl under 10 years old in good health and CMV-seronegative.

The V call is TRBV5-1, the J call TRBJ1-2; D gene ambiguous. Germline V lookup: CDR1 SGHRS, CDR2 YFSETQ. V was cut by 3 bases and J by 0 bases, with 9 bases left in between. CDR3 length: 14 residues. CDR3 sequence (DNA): TGCGCCAGCAGCTCTACAGATCCTAACTATGGCTACACCTTC. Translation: CASSSTDPNYGYTF.

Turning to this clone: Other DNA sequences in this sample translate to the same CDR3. The DNA for the CDR3 is TGCGCCAGCAGTGAGTCTGGGACTAGCGGGAACTACGAGCAGTACTTC. It encodes CASSESGTSGNYEQYF. The chain combines TRBV10-2 with TRBJ2-7; 13 positions match TRBD2. The germline gives CDR1 WSHSY, CDR2 SAAADI. V was clipped by 0 bases and J by 3 bases; unmatched bases: 2. The CDR3 length is 16 residues.

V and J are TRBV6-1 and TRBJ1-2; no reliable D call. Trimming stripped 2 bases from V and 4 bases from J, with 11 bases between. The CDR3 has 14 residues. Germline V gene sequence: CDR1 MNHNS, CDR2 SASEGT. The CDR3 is CASSELRSFYGYTF. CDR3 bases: TGTGCCAGCAGTGAATTGCGCTCCTTCTATGGCTACACCTTC.

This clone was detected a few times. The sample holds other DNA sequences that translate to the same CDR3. As DNA, the CDR3 is TGTGCCAGCAGTCAGGGGACTGAAGCTTTCTTT. Its translation: CASSQGTEAFF. The chain couples TRBV27 to TRBJ1-1; possibly TRBD1 for D (6 bases). The CDR3 consists of 11 residues. V lost 5 bases and J 5 bases, leaving 6 bases between the germline ends. CDR1 and CDR2 from the germline V gene are MNHEY and SMNVEV (reference sequence).

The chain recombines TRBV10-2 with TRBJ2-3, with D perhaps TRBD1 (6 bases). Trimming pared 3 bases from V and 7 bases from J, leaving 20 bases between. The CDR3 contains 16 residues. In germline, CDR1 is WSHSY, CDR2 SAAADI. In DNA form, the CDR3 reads TGCGCCAGCAGTGAAAACGAGGGGACACCACCTCATACGCAGTATTTT. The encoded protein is CASSENEGTPPHTQYF.

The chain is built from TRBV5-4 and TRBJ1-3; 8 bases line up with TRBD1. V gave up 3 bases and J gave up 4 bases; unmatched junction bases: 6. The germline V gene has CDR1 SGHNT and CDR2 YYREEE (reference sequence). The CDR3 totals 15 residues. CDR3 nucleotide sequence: TGTGCCAGCAGCTCCGACAGGGGTTCGGGAAACACCATATATTTT. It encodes CASSSDRGSGNTIYF.

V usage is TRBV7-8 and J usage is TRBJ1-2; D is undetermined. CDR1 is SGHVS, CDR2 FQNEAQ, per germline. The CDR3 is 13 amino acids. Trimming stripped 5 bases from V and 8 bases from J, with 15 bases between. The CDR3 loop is CASSPQGVSGYTF. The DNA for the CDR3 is TGTGCCAGCAGCCCCCAAGGAGTATCCGGCTACACCTTC.

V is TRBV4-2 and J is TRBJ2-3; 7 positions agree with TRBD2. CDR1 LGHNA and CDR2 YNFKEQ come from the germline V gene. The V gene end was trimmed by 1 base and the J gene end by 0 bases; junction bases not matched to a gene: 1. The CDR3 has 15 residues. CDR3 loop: CASSQVSGSTDTQYF. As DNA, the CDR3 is TGTGCCAGCAGCCAAGTTAGCGGGAGCACAGATACGCAGTATTTT.

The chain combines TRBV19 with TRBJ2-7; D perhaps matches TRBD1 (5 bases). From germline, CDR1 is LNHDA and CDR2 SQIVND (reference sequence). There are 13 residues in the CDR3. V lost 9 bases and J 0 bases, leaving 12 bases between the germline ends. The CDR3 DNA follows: TGTGCCAGCGCCGACAGTAGCTCCTACGAGCAGTACTTC. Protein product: CASADSSSYEQYF.